The 18 T cell receptor beta chains below were found in one sample sequenced in a study of shared clonotypes between healthy human individuals. Using immunoSEQ multiplex PCR, the repertoire was profiled, and TCRdb retains in-frame clones only, with some absent. The repertoire holds over a million clones, with roughly 96% as singletons. Sample: naive CD4+ T cells sorted from blood. Subset indicated: CD45RA+ positively selected. The receptors come from a man in his thirties or forties in good health.

V usage is TRBV10-3 and J usage is TRBJ2-1; 8 bases fit TRBD2. The ends lost 6 bases at V and 9 bases at J; junction bases unmatched: 10. The CDR3 is made up of 14 amino acids. Germline V gene lookup returns CDR1 ENHRY and CDR2 SYGVKD. DNA for the CDR3: TGTGCCATCAGAGCAGCGGGAGTTACTGGTGAGCAGTTCTTC. It translates to CAIRAAGVTGEQFF.

The CDR3 DNA reads TGTGCCAGCAGCCCCTACGGACATAAGAGGACAGATACGCAGTATTTT. Translating gives CASSPYGHKRTDTQYF. This chain connects TRBV14 to TRBJ2-3; tentatively, D is TRBD1 (5 bases). Trimming left V 4 bases short and J 3 bases short, with 17 bases between. Germline values: CDR1 SGHDN, CDR2 FVKESK. The CDR3 spans 16 residues.

V is TRBV19 and J is TRBJ2-1; D gene uncertain. This CDR3 has 14 amino acids. The V end lost 9 bases, the J end lost 4 bases, and 16 bases lay between the germline ends. The germline V gene encodes CDR1 LNHDA and CDR2 SQIVND (reference sequence). The CDR3 DNA is TGTGCCAGCACCCCCTTAGGGATGTACAATGAGCAGTTCTTC. Translated, it gives CASTPLGMYNEQFF.

The J gene is TRBJ2-5, the V gene TRBV6-6, with D hard to call. The CDR3 spans 15 residues. The germline gives CDR1 MNHNY, CDR2 SVGAGI (reference sequence). V gave up 6 bases and J gave up 2 bases, with 16 bases separating them. As DNA, the CDR3 is TGTGCCAGCAGCCCAGCTATGGGCGGACAAGAGACCCAGTACTTC. Its protein is CASSPAMGGQETQYF.

The V call is TRBV29-1, the J call TRBJ2-5; TRBD1 agrees at 7 bases. The CDR3 loop spans 13 amino acids. Germline CDR1 and CDR2: SQVTM and ANQGSEA. V gave up 6 bases and J gave up 4 bases; unmatched junction bases: 8. CDR3 residues: CSVPRQGLETQYF. CDR3 DNA: TGCAGCGTACCGAGACAGGGTTTAGAGACCCAGTACTTC.

The CDR3 loop reads CATSTGSGANVLTF. The CDR3 nucleotides are TGTGCCACCTCGACAGGATCTGGGGCCAACGTCCTGACTTTC. The rearrangement links TRBV10-3 to TRBJ2-6; weak D call: TRBD1 (6 bases). The V gene lost 10 bases and the J gene lost 1 base, with 11 bases spanning the gap. From germline, CDR1 is ENHRY and CDR2 SYGVKD. CDR3 length equals 14 residues.

The rearrangement links TRBV5-1 to TRBJ2-3; 7 nucleotides align to TRBD2. Per germline, CDR1 SGHRS and CDR2 YFSETQ. Losses at the gene ends were 6 bases for V and 2 bases for J; bases not matched to a gene: 9. The CDR3 contains 15 residues. The CDR3 nucleotides read TGCGCCAGCACGCTAGCGGAGGAACCCACAGATACGCAGTATTTT. Translated: CASTLAEEPTDTQYF.

This clone came up once. The V and J genes are TRBV9 and TRBJ2-1; D is ambiguous. V lost 8 bases and J 9 bases, leaving 15 bases between the germline ends. This CDR3 spans 12 amino acids. Germline V gene sequence: CDR1 SGDLS, CDR2 YYNGEE. This CDR3 reads CASSPSKGEQFF. The CDR3 nucleotides read TGTGCCAGTTCTCCGTCGAAGGGTGAGCAGTTCTTC. Complete variable domain (other parts from reference TRBV9 and TRBJ2-1): DSGVTQTPKHLITATGQRVTLRCSPRSGDLSVYWYQQSLDQGLQFLIQYYNGEERAKGNILERFSAQQFPDLHSELNLSSLELGDSALYFCASSPSKGEQFFGPGTRLTVL.

The V and J genes are TRBV6-6 and TRBJ2-1, with 9 bases matching TRBD2. The germline V gene encodes CDR1 MNHNY and CDR2 SVGAGI (reference sequence). V trimming: 4 bases; J trimming: 5 bases; junction bases outside the gene matches: 6. This CDR3 contains 15 residues. Here the CDR3 reads CASSSSGRPDNEQFF. The DNA for the CDR3 is TGTGCCAGCAGTTCCAGCGGGAGGCCCGACAATGAGCAGTTCTTC.

This chain links TRBV21-1 with TRBJ2-3; TRBD1, the table's D call, was not compared with the DNA. TRBV21-1 is marked as a pseudogene. This CDR3 is built from 17 residues. Written as DNA, the CDR3 is TGTGCCAGCAGCAAAGAATCGACAACATACAGCACAGATACGCAGTATTTT. It yields the protein CASSKESTTYSTDTQYF.

The rearrangement links TRBV11-2 to TRBJ2-7, with D possibly TRBD2 on 6 matching bases. The CDR3 is made up of 14 amino acids. Germline CDR1 reads SGHAT; CDR2 reads FQNNGV. Trimming removed 5 bases at V and 3 bases at J, with 14 bases between. CDR3 sequence: CASSPRTISYEQYF. The CDR3 nucleotides are TGTGCCAGCAGCCCGCGGACTATAAGCTACGAGCAGTACTTC.

The rearrangement joins TRBV7-2 to TRBJ2-7, with 9 bases fitting TRBD2. V was pared by 6 bases and J by 1 base, with 7 bases of the junction left unmatched. CDR1 and CDR2 (germline): SGHTA, FQGNSA. CDR3 length equals 15 residues. Written as DNA, the CDR3 is TGTGCCAGCAGAAAGTCCACTAGCGGGTCCTACGAGCAGTACTTC. As protein: CASRKSTSGSYEQYF.

The chain employs TRBV7-2 and TRBJ2-1; maybe TRBD2 (5 bases). The CDR3 consists of 15 residues. From germline, CDR1 is SGHTA and CDR2 FQGNSA. V lost 4 bases and J 8 bases, leaving 18 bases between the germline ends. This chain's CDR3 is CASSSPTGRVDEQFF. The CDR3 nucleotides read TGTGCCAGCAGCTCCCCGACTGGGCGGGTCGATGAGCAGTTCTTC.

The chain uses TRBV6-5 and TRBJ2-7, with TRBD1 matching over 7 bases. V dropped 6 bases and J dropped 0; count of bases not matched to a gene: 8. This CDR3 region has 15 residues. CDR1 and CDR2 from the germline V gene are MNHEY and SVGAGI. CDR3 region: CASRNLGGSSYEQYF. The CDR3 coding sequence is TGTGCCAGCAGGAACCTAGGGGGCTCCTCCTACGAGCAGTACTTC.

Remarks on this clone: Different DNA sequences within this sample yield the same CDR3. This chain uses TRBV7-3 with TRBJ2-2, with 10 bases lining up with TRBD2. Per germline, CDR1 SGHTA and CDR2 FQGTGA. The CDR3 contains 16 residues. The V segment lost 2 bases and the J segment 0 bases; nucleotides outside the gene matches: 0. CDR3 coding DNA: TGTGCCAGCAGCTTAGGACTAGCGGCGAACACCGGGGAGCTGTTTTTT. This gives the protein CASSLGLAANTGELFF.

On this clone: Other DNA variants within this sample encode the same CDR3. The chain links TRBV18 to TRBJ2-7; TRBD2 matches at 15 bases. Trimming at V came to 1 base and at J to 3 bases, leaving 1 base not matched to a gene. CDR3 length equals 16 residues. Germline V gives CDR1 KGHSH, CDR2 LQKENI. The CDR3: CASSPRGLAGGYEQYF. CDR3 DNA sequence: TGTGCCAGCTCACCACGGGGACTAGCGGGGGGCTACGAGCAGTACTTC. Filled out from reference TRBV18 and TRBJ2-7, the complete variable domain reads NAGVMQNPRHLVRRRGQEARLRCSPMKGHSHVYWYRQLPEEGLKFMVYLQKENIIDESGMPKERFSAEFPKEGPSILRIQQVVRGDSAAYFCASSPRGLAGGYEQYFGPGTRLTVT.

This clone came up once. The chain recombines TRBV28 with TRBJ2-7; D is possibly TRBD2 (6 bases). V lost 3 bases and J 3 bases, leaving 15 bases between the germline ends. Germline lookup yields CDR1 MDHEN and CDR2 SYDVKM. This CDR3 comprises 15 residues. The CDR3 here is CASSFFQAGFYEQYF. The CDR3 nucleotides read TGTGCCAGCAGTTTTTTCCAAGCGGGCTTCTACGAGCAGTACTTC.

This CDR3 reads CATSTRRNTEAFF. The CDR3 DNA sequence: TGTGCCACCAGCACTCGGAGGAACACTGAAGCTTTCTTT. V and J are TRBV15 and TRBJ1-1; no definite D call. CDR1 and CDR2 (germline): LNHNV, YYDKDF (reference sequence). The CDR3 is made up of 13 amino acids. Trimming removed 4 bases at V and 1 base at J, with 7 bases between.